This record concerns one T cell receptor (beta chain) sequence. Its target antigen remains unknown. No base-level quality is on record; no much larger clone is a single base apart. At the DNA level, this CDR3 is encoded by other sequences in the same sample as well. The sample's treatment or condition label, decoded: oral pan-JAK inhibitor, 5-10 mg twice daily. Lesional scalp punch biopsies and peripheral blood were obtained from alopecia areata patients. After PBMCs were isolated by density centrifugation and stained for CD3, CD4 and CD8, a FACSAria was used to sort CD4+ and CD8+ T cells. The library was obtained by the immunoSEQ multiplex PCR assay. RNA was extracted from all samples and reverse transcribed into cDNA, which served as template for TCR sequencing. SuperScript III was used to make first-strand cDNA, primed with a 2:1 mix of oligo-dT and random hexamers. A synthetic immune receptor repertoire was used to measure amplification bias, and any remaining bias was corrected computationally. Per the original workflow: Raw reads were preprocessed to remove errors, and CDR3 was defined by IMGT conventions from the conserved cysteine to phenylalanine. Clonality was computed by normalizing Shannon entropy by log2 of the number of productive unique TCRs and subtracting the result from 1. CD4 or CD8 identity of scalp clones was inferred by cross-referencing scalp TCRbeta sequences with sorted blood CD4 and CD8 repertoires. TCRdb re-hosts the immuneACCESS table, in-frame sequences only. Its copies lack some clones; in the studies checked, an unresolved V gene accounts for under half of them, and the cause for the rest is not known. V, J and clone size derive from that table, while D and trimming were established from the DNA sequence. A total of about 180,000 clones appear in this sample, less than 75% of them only once. The top ten clones comprise 16% of the sample.

These data belong to a study of CD8+ T cells in alopecia areata (dated by TCRdb to the late 2010s). A note on the overall study: Treated patients were enrolled in an open-label pilot trial of oral tofacitinib at 5 to 10 mg twice daily for moderate-to-severe alopecia areata. Tofacitinib-treated patients had biopsies at baseline and at 4 and 24 weeks of treatment, with a later scalp biopsy in several patients. TCRbeta CDR3 regions were amplified by immunoSEQ multiplex PCR with 35 Vbeta forward and 13 Jbeta reverse primers. The RNA source kit depended on sample type: the PAXgene miRNA kit for fixed scalp, the miRNeasy kit for PBMCs, and the RNeasy kit for mouse skin. In humans, TCRbeta sequencing was performed on scalp tissue and on sorted CD4+ and CD8+ peripheral blood T cells from healthy controls and from patients with patchy or totalis/universalis alopecia areata. Scalp clonality was compared across normal scalp (n=4), patchy alopecia areata scalp (n=8), and alopecia totalis/universalis scalp (n=8). Tofacitinib was given for 6 to 18 months, followed by 6 months of follow-up off drug to assess delayed response and recurrence. To study T cell clonal expansion in alopecia areata, the researchers applied high-throughput TCRbeta sequencing to both the C3H/HeJ mouse model and human patients. The SALT score, which quantifies the percentage of affected scalp surface area, was used to measure disease severity in treated patients. What the study reported, not specific to this receptor: Tofacitinib significantly lowered scalp clonality and the number of expanded CD8+ clones among the top 100 scalp clones. TCR sequences shared between patients were less clear than in mice, possibly partly because of HLA diversity in the patient population. Lesional scalp, especially in alopecia totalis/universalis, showed higher clonality and more expanded CD8+ clones than normal scalp, suggesting antigenic drive. Many expanded lesional clones were found to persist in scalp and blood during tofacitinib treatment, and relapse after treatment cessation may be partly explained by this persistence. Because the treated cohort was small and included a single nonresponder, larger studies are needed to assess links between baseline CD8+ expansion and response. Scalp TCR repertoire analysis is complicated because resident alphabeta T cells in normal human skin are also sequenced, whereas mouse skin is dominated by gammadelta T cells.

CDR1 and CDR2 are drawn from the germline V gene: SQVTM, ANQGSEA. The CDR3 runs 13 amino acids, cysteine and phenylalanine included. Only CDR3 DNA remains: 39 bases, in frame from the first base. Trimming at the junction amounts to 5 bases on V and 0 bases on J, and the germline ends lie 8 bases apart. The chain employs TRBV29-1 and TRBJ2-4; TRBD2 could be the D gene, as 6 bases match. The sample consisted of CD4+ T cells sorted from blood, taken between weeks 55 and 70, from a patient treated with tofacitinib. The sequence was obtained from a human donor with alopecia areata. The base sequence is TGCAGCGTTCGGGGACTAGCCAAAAACATTCAGTACTTC. Translated, this gives CSVRGLAKNIQYF.